This TCR beta chain was identified in a study of human T cells and chemical hapten exposure. The study's findings and limits: High-frequency TCRs, those above 1 in 1000, stayed the same after DPC sensitization.

The CDR3 runs to 13 residues. The germline V and J ends were trimmed by 0 bases and 2 bases, with 7 bases remaining between them. From germline, CDR1 is DFQATT and CDR2 SNEGSKA (reference sequence). Unfractionated whole blood yielded the extracted total RNA. A word on this clonotype: Its cognate antigen is unknown.

The library labeled individual cDNA molecules by adding unique molecular identifiers to them. TCRdb fed the reads into MiXCR, producing one record per CDR3 protein. The sample holds about 120,000 distinct CDR3 sequences, 6.5% to 10% seen once. The source material was whole blood. The rearrangement joins TRBV20-1 to TRBJ2-5; the D is unclear. The source is a human donor in good health. Some clones in this sample may be carry-over from other donors' samples. CDR3 sequence: CSARDESQETQYF. The CDR3 DNA reads TGCAGTGCTAGAGATGAGTCACAAGAGACCCAGTACTTC.